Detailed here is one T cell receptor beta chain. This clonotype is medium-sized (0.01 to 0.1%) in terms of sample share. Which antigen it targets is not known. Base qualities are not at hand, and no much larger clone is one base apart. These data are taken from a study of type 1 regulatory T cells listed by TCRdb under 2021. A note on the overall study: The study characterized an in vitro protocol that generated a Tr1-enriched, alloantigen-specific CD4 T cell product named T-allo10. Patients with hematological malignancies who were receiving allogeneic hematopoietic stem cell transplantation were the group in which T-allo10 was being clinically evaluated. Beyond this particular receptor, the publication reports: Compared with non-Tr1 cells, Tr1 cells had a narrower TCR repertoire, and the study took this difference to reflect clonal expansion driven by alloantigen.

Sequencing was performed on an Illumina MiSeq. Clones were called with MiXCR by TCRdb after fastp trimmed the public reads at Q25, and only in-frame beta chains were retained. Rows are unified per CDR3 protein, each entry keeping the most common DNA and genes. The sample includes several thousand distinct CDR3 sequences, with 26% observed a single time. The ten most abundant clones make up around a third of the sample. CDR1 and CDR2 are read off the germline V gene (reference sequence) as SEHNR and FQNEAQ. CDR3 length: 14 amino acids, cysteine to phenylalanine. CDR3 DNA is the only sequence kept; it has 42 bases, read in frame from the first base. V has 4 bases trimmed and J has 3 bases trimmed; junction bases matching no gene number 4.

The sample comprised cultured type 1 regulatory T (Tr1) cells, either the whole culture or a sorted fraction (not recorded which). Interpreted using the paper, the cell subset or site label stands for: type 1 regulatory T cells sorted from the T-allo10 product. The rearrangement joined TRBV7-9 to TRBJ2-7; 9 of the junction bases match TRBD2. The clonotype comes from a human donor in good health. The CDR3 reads CASSYLAGSYEQYF. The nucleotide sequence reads TGTGCCAGCAGCTACCTAGCGGGGAGCTACGAGCAGTACTTC.